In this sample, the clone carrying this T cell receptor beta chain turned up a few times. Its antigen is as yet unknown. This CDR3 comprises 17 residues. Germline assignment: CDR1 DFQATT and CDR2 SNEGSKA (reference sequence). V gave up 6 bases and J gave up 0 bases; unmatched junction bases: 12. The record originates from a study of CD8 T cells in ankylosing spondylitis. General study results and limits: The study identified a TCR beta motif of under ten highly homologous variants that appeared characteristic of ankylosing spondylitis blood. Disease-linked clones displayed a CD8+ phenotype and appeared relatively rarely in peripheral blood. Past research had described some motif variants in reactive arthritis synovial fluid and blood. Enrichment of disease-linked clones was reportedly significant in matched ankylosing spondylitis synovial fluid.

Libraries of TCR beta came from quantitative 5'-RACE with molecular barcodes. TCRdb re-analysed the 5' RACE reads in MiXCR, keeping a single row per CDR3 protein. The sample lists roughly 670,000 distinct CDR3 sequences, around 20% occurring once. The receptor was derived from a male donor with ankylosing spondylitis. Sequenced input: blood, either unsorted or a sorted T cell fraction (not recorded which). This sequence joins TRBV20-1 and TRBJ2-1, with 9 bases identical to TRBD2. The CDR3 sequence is CSAGQASGISSYNEQFF. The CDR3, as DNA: TGCAGTGCAGGACAGGCTAGCGGGATAAGCTCCTACAATGAGCAGTTCTTC.